Below, 14 T cell receptor beta chains from the same sample are listed, as sequenced in a study of glioma-infiltrating T cells after dendritic cell vaccination. Assay: immunoSEQ multiplex PCR; the TCRdb copy retains only in-frame clones and omits some. Here the sample spans more than 100,000 clones, 81% being singletons. The sequenced sample was blood, obtained before dendritic cell vaccination. The source of these receptors is a human donor with glioblastoma.

The V call is TRBV5-1, the J call TRBJ1-3, with D possibly being TRBD1 (6 bases). This CDR3 has 17 amino acids. V lost 4 bases and J lost 1, with 18 bases in between. The germline CDR1 and CDR2 sequences are SGHRS and YFSETQ. CDR3 sequence: CASSPQGGPGSGNTIYF. In DNA form, the CDR3 reads TGCGCCAGCAGCCCACAGGGCGGACCGGGATCTGGAAACACCATATATTTT.

In this sample, this clone turned up many times. This chain links TRBV11-3 with TRBJ2-3; 13 nucleotides agree with TRBD2. Germline V CDR1 and CDR2: SGHNT, YENEEA. V was pared by 5 bases and J by 5 bases, with 7 bases of the junction left unmatched. This CDR3 is 16 amino acids long. As DNA, the CDR3 is TGTGCCAGCAGCCAACTAGCGGGGGGGCGGAAAGATACGCAGTATTTT. It codes for CASSQLAGGRKDTQYF.

The rearrangement links TRBV9 to TRBJ2-3; 7 bases match TRBD1. This CDR3 region has 15 residues. The germline V gene encodes CDR1 SGDLS and CDR2 YYNGEE. V trimming: 0 bases; J trimming: 1 base; junction bases outside the gene matches: 2. The CDR3 nucleotides are TGTGCCAGCAGCGTAGGAGGGGGCCGCACAGATACGCAGTATTTT. Protein sequence: CASSVGGGRTDTQYF. Full variable domain (remainder filled in from reference TRBV9 and TRBJ2-3): DSGVTQTPKHLITATGQRVTLRCSPRSGDLSVYWYQQSLDQGLQFLIQYYNGEERAKGNILERFSAQQFPDLHSELNLSSLELGDSALYFCASSVGGGRTDTQYFGPGTRLTVL.

This rearrangement joins TRBV5-6 to TRBJ2-2, with 13 bases aligning to TRBD2. The V gene end was trimmed by 3 bases and the J gene end by 7 bases; junction bases not matched to a gene: 6. The V gene's germline CDR1 is SGHDT and CDR2 YYEEEE. The CDR3 sequence is 16 residues long. The CDR3 DNA reads TGTGCCAGCAGCTGGGGGACTAGCGGGGAGGTCGGGGAGCTGTTTTTT. Encoded protein: CASSWGTSGEVGELFF.

The chain joins TRBV5-4 to TRBJ2-2; D is unclear. Deletions cut 2 bases from V and 8 bases from J, with 7 bases between. Germline CDR1 SGHNT, CDR2 YYREEE (reference sequence). This CDR3 spans 12 amino acids. In DNA form, the CDR3 reads TGTGCCAGCAGCTTCCAAGCTGGGGAGCTGTTTTTT. Its translation: CASSFQAGELFF.

The gene calls are TRBV6-5 and TRBJ1-5, with TRBD1 matching 8 bases. Germline assignment: CDR1 MNHEY and CDR2 SVGAGI. The CDR3 has 13 residues. Trimming took 6 bases from V and 7 from J; bases not matched to a gene: 5. The DNA of the CDR3 is TGTGCCAGCAGGGACAGGGAGTACCAGCCCCAGCATTTT. Translated: CASRDREYQPQHF.

The gene calls are TRBV10-2 and TRBJ1-6; D perhaps matches TRBD1 (5 bases). The V gene's germline CDR1 is WSHSY and CDR2 SAAADI. V was cut by 7 bases and J by 5 bases, with 12 bases left in between. The CDR3 runs to 14 residues. CDR3 nucleotides: TGCGCCAGCAATAGAAAAGGGGATAATTCACCCCTCCACTTT. Translating it yields CASNRKGDNSPLHF.

The chain joins TRBV6-5 to TRBJ2-1, with 7 positions matching TRBD1. CDR1 MNHEY and CDR2 SVGAGI come from the germline V gene. The CDR3 is 15 residues long. J gave up 4 bases and V 8 bases, and 11 bases lay outside the gene matches. CDR3 nucleotide sequence: TGTGCCAGCTCAGTTACCACAGGGGAGTACAATGAGCAGTTCTTC. Translation gives CASSVTTGEYNEQFF.

The CDR3 DNA reads TGTGCCAGCAGACAGGGACAGGAGGGTGACTATGGCTACACCTTC. Translation gives CASRQGQEGDYGYTF. The chain joins TRBV6-5 to TRBJ1-2, with 8 bases lining up with TRBD1. CDR1 MNHEY and CDR2 SVGAGI come from the germline V gene. Trimming cost V 6 bases and J 3 bases; bases outside gene matches: 9. The CDR3 contains 15 residues.

The sample holds one count of this clone. The J gene is TRBJ2-1, the V gene TRBV29-1; TRBD2 matches at 8 bases. The CDR3 runs to 13 residues. Trimming took 3 bases from V and 6 from J; bases not matched to a gene: 4. Germline V gene data show CDR1 as SQVTM and CDR2 as ANQGSEA. CDR3 residues: CSVDGSGVNEQFF. DNA of the CDR3: TGCAGCGTTGACGGTAGCGGGGTCAATGAGCAGTTCTTC.

CDR3 DNA sequence: TGTGCCGGTAACTTGGACAGGGCGAAGGGCGAGCAGTACTTC. Protein sequence: CAGNLDRAKGEQYF. This rearrangement joins TRBV30 to TRBJ2-7; 8 bases are a match to TRBD1. The germline V gene encodes CDR1 GTSNPN and CDR2 SVGIG (reference sequence). The junction had 15 bases not matched to a gene; V was cut back by 8 bases and J by 6 bases. The CDR3 runs to 14 residues. Together with reference TRBV30 and TRBJ2-7, the CDR3 gives the full variable domain: SQTIHQWPATLVQPVGSPLSLECTVEGTSNPNLYWYRQAAGRGLQLLFYSVGIGQISSEVPQNLSASRPQDRQFILSSKKLLLSDSGFYLCAGNLDRAKGEQYFGPGTRLTVT.

The V and J genes are TRBV19 and TRBJ1-3; 8 nucleotides align to TRBD1. In germline, CDR1 is LNHDA, CDR2 SQIVND (reference sequence). With 10 bases clipped from V and 3 bases from J, the junction kept 8 bases outside the gene matches. The CDR3 contains 14 residues. Here the CDR3 DNA reads TGTGCCAAAAGGCGGACAGGGAGTGGAAACACCATATATTTT. Translating it yields CAKRRTGSGNTIYF.

The chain is built from TRBV19 and TRBJ1-2; TRBD1 matches 7 bases. CDR3 length: 14 amino acids. V shed 5 bases and J 0 bases; nucleotides not matched to a gene: 3. Germline V gene sequence: CDR1 LNHDA, CDR2 SQIVND (reference sequence). CDR3 nucleotide sequence: TGTGCCAGTAGTCCCGGGACAGCTAACTATGGCTACACCTTC. Translation: CASSPGTANYGYTF.

The gene calls are TRBV6-4 and TRBJ2-5; 11 bases line up with TRBD2. Germline CDR1 is MRHNA and CDR2 is SNTAGT. There are 15 residues in the CDR3. V trimming: 6 bases; J trimming: 2 bases; junction bases outside the gene matches: 5. This CDR3 is CASSPGLADQETQYF. The CDR3 bases are TGTGCCAGCAGCCCGGGACTAGCGGATCAAGAGACCCAGTACTTC.